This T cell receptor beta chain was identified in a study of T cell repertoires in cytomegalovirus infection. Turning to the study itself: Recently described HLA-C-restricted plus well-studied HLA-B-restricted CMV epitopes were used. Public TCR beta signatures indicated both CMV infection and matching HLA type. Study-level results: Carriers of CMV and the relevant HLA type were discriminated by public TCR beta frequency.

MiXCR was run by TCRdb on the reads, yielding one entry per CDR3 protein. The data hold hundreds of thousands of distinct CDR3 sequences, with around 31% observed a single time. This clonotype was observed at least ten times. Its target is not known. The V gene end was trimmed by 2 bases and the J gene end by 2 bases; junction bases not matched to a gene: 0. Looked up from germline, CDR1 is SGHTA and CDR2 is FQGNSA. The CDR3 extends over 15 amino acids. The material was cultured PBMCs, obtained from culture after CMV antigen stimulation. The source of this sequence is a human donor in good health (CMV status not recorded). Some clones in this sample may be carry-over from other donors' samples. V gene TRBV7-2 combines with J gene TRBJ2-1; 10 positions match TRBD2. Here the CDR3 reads CASSLLAGAYNEQFF. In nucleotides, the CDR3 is TGTGCCAGCAGCTTACTAGCGGGGGCCTACAATGAGCAGTTCTTC.